One and the same sample provided the 28 T cell receptor beta chains below, sequenced in a study of blood T cell repertoires in COVID-19. Sequencing used immunoSEQ multiplex PCR; TCRdb keeps in-frame clones, though not all of them. The sample lists 150,000 to 200,000 clones, over 80% seen once, with about 3.3% in the top ten. Sequenced: PBMCs or T cells enriched from blood (not recorded which). These receptors were obtained from a woman in her twenties or thirties who had been exposed to COVID-19.

The rearrangement joins TRBV6-5 to TRBJ1-1; 8 bases map to TRBD1. The V gene end was trimmed by 6 bases and the J gene end by 10 bases; junction bases not matched to a gene: 10. Germline V gives CDR1 MNHEY, CDR2 SVGAGI. This CDR3 spans 13 amino acids. The CDR3 spells CASRFPGQARAFF. CDR3 DNA: TGTGCCAGCAGATTTCCGGGACAGGCACGAGCTTTCTTT.

The chain links TRBV12-2 to TRBJ1-2; no check of the table's D call, TRBD1, against the DNA was made. TRBV12-2 is designated a pseudogene. The CDR3 runs 18 residues. CDR3 in amino acids: CASRLEKGQGDINYGYTF. The CDR3 DNA reads TGTGCAAGTCGCTTAGAGAAGGGACAGGGGGATATAAACTATGGCTACACCTTC.

V and J are TRBV2 and TRBJ1-2, with no clear D. The length of the CDR3 is 13 residues. From germline, CDR1 is SNHLY and CDR2 FYNNEI. V lost 6 bases to trimming and J lost 2 bases, with 10 bases between them. CDR3 in DNA: TGTGCCAGCAGACGGGAGGTAAACTATGGCTACACCTTC. Amino acids: CASRREVNYGYTF.

This clone was seen a single time. The J gene is TRBJ2-1, the V gene TRBV9; 10 bases fit TRBD2. V was pared by 0 bases and J by 0 bases, with 3 bases of the junction left unmatched. In germline, CDR1 is SGDLS, CDR2 YYNGEE. This CDR3 is 17 amino acids long. The CDR3 bases are TGTGCCAGCAGCGTAGGTACTAGCGGGGTCTCCTACAATGAGCAGTTCTTC. It translates to CASSVGTSGVSYNEQFF.

V is TRBV27 and J is TRBJ2-5, with a weak D call TRBD2 (7 bases). The V end lost 8 bases, the J end lost 1 base, and 17 bases lay between the germline ends. The CDR3 has 15 amino acids. Germline CDR1 and CDR2: MNHEY and SMNVEV (reference sequence). The CDR3 loop reads CASLGGARGQETQYF. CDR3 in DNA: TGTGCCAGCTTAGGGGGGGCGCGGGGCCAAGAGACCCAGTACTTC.

V and J are TRBV30 and TRBJ1-3; 7 positions agree with TRBD1. V lost 4 bases, J lost 0 bases, and 0 bases stayed unmatched. Germline V gene data show CDR1 as GTSNPN and CDR2 as SVGIG (reference sequence). There are 13 residues in the CDR3. CDR3 coding DNA: TGTGCCTGGAACAGGGGCTCTGGAAACACCATATATTTT. Translation: CAWNRGSGNTIYF.

This chain joins TRBV6-1 and TRBJ1-2, with 7 positions matching TRBD1. After removal of 6 bases from V and 5 bases from J, the junction contained 6 bases not matched to a gene. Per germline, CDR1 MNHNS and CDR2 SASEGT. CDR3 length: 13 amino acids. In DNA, the CDR3 is TGTGCCAGCAGCCCTGGGACAGATTATGGCTACACCTTC. Its protein product is CASSPGTDYGYTF.

The chain joins TRBV13 to TRBJ2-6, with D possibly matching TRBD2 (5 bases). The CDR3 is 15 amino acids. Trimming pared 2 bases from V and 2 bases from J, leaving 7 bases between. From germline, CDR1 is PRHDT and CDR2 FYEKMQ (reference sequence). In nucleotides, the CDR3 is TGTGCCAGCAGCTTACCCGGGACTGGGGCCAACGTCCTGACTTTC. Encoded protein: CASSLPGTGANVLTF.

This clone has a single count. This chain links TRBV19 with TRBJ1-5; D possibly corresponds to TRBD1 (6 bases). Trimming took off 1 base at V and 5 bases at J, with 9 bases between the two ends. Germline CDR1 LNHDA, CDR2 SQIVND (reference sequence). The CDR3 is 14 residues long. The CDR3 nucleotides read TGTGCCAGTAGTATAGGGGCAGGGGATCAGCCCCAGCATTTT. Its translation: CASSIGAGDQPQHF.

The CDR3 sequence: CASSPRTGDENEQFF. The CDR3 nucleotides read TGTGCCAGCAGCCCACGGACAGGGGACGAAAATGAGCAGTTCTTC. The chain recombines TRBV7-2 with TRBJ2-1; 9 positions match TRBD1. CDR3 size: 15 residues. V gave up 5 bases and J gave up 7 bases; unmatched junction bases: 9. Germline V lookup: CDR1 SGHTA, CDR2 FQGNSA.

This clone was detected only a few times. The V and J genes are TRBV6-5 and TRBJ2-7; tentative D call: TRBD2 (7 bases). The CDR3 runs to 14 residues. Trimming stripped 2 bases from V and 3 bases from J, with 11 bases between. Germline V lookup: CDR1 MNHEY, CDR2 SVGAGI. The CDR3 is CASSYGGAHYEQYF. The CDR3 nucleotides read TGTGCCAGCAGTTACGGGGGGGCCCACTACGAGCAGTACTTC.

This clone was seen more than once but under ten times. The chain carries TRBV9 and TRBJ2-1, with D perhaps TRBD2 (5 bases). The CDR3 has 15 residues. CDR1 is SGDLS and CDR2 is YYNGEE in the germline V gene. With 0 bases removed from V and 7 bases from J, the gap between germline ends came to 14 bases. CDR3 sequence: CASSVGRRENNEQFF. CDR3 nucleotides: TGTGCCAGCAGCGTAGGAAGACGGGAAAATAATGAGCAGTTCTTC.

V gene TRBV5-8 combines with J gene TRBJ1-1, with TRBD1 matching over 8 bases. The CDR3 is 14 residues long. V was pared by 4 bases and J by 0 bases, with 2 bases of the junction left unmatched. CDR1 is SGHTS and CDR2 is YDEGEE in the germline V gene. The CDR3 DNA reads TGTGCCAGCAGCAAGACAGGGGTGAACACTGAAGCTTTCTTT. This codes for CASSKTGVNTEAFF.

The chain carries TRBV4-3 and TRBJ1-4; D is unclear. The length of the CDR3 is 12 residues. Trimming pared 0 bases from V and 11 bases from J, leaving 7 bases between. The germline V gene has CDR1 LGHNA and CDR2 YSLEER. Written as DNA, the CDR3 is TGCGCCAGCAGCCAAGATTTTCGTAAACTGTTTTTT. This translates into CASSQDFRKLFF.

The rearrangement joins TRBV10-3 to TRBJ1-2, with TRBD1 as a possible D gene (6 bases). V lost 2 bases, J lost 2 bases, and 12 bases lay in between. The CDR3 has 15 residues. CDR1 and CDR2 (germline): ENHRY, SYGVKD. The CDR3 loop is CAISEGVGANYGYTF. The DNA for the CDR3 is TGTGCCATCAGTGAGGGGGTGGGGGCCAACTATGGCTACACCTTC.

This clone was observed a single time. The V call is TRBV5-6, the J call TRBJ1-2; D not resolved. The V end was cut by 4 bases, the J end by 5 bases, with 15 bases between. Germline V gene data show CDR1 as SGHDT and CDR2 as YYEEEE. The CDR3 is 14 amino acids. CDR3 residues: CASSQPTLVYGYTF. CDR3 DNA: TGTGCCAGCAGCCAACCTACGTTGGTTTATGGCTACACCTTC.

The genes are TRBV9 and TRBJ2-1; TRBD2 matches 8 bases. Germline V gene sequence: CDR1 SGDLS, CDR2 YYNGEE. This CDR3 is built from 17 residues. Trimming removed 1 base from V and 4 bases from J; junction bases left unmatched: 10. CDR3 sequence: CASSVRGPGTSYNEQFF. The CDR3 DNA reads as TGTGCCAGCAGCGTAAGGGGTCCCGGGACTAGTTACAATGAGCAGTTCTTC.

J is TRBJ2-5 and V is TRBV4-3; no clear D gene. The V and J ends lost 0 bases and 1 base respectively, with 6 bases between them. This CDR3 has 14 residues. Germline-derived CDR1 and CDR2 are LGHNA and YSLEER. The CDR3 is CASSQDPVQETQYF. In DNA, the CDR3 is TGCGCCAGCAGCCAAGATCCGGTCCAAGAGACCCAGTACTTC.

J is TRBJ1-6 and V is TRBV6-5, with TRBD1 matching 10 bases. Trimming at V came to 8 bases and at J to 8 bases, leaving 6 bases not matched to a gene. CDR3 size: 14 residues. CDR1 and CDR2 from the germline V gene are MNHEY and SVGAGI. The DNA for the CDR3 is TGTGCCAGCTTGGGACAGGGGAGGGATTCACCCCTCCACTTT. It specifies CASLGQGRDSPLHF.

The J gene is TRBJ1-6, the V gene TRBV6-5; TRBD1 aligns across 9 bases. The CDR3 covers 14 residues. Trimming at V came to 2 bases and at J to 13 bases, leaving 6 bases not matched to a gene. Germline CDR1 and CDR2: MNHEY and SVGAGI. CDR3 amino acids: CASSYVGQGEPLHF. The CDR3 nucleotides are TGTGCCAGCAGTTACGTGGGACAGGGTGAGCCCCTCCACTTT.

The rearrangement uses TRBV18 and TRBJ1-5, with a tentative D call TRBD1 (6 bases). The germline V and J ends were trimmed by 6 bases and 3 bases, with 15 bases remaining between them. The CDR3 runs to 15 residues. CDR1 is KGHSH and CDR2 is LQKENI in the germline V gene. The chain's CDR3 is CASSRGGQINQPQHF. For the CDR3, the DNA is TGTGCCAGCTCCCGGGGGGGGCAAATCAATCAGCCCCAGCATTTT.

This clone was found a few times. The rearrangement joins TRBV5-6 to TRBJ1-6; unclear D gene. V shed 4 bases and J shed 7 bases, with 9 bases lying between them. The CDR3 totals 13 residues. Germline assignment: CDR1 SGHDT and CDR2 YYEEEE. The CDR3 loop is CASSVEQNSPLHF. CDR3 in DNA: TGTGCCAGCAGCGTAGAACAGAATTCACCCCTCCACTTT.

The chain carries TRBV11-2 and TRBJ2-7; 9 positions match TRBD1. Germline-derived CDR1 and CDR2 are SGHAT and FQNNGV. The length of the CDR3 is 13 residues. V was clipped by 6 bases and J by 4 bases; unmatched bases: 4. Here the CDR3 reads CASSYDRGYEQYF. CDR3 nucleotides: TGTGCCAGCAGTTACGACAGGGGGTACGAGCAGTACTTC.

The chain carries TRBV5-4 and TRBJ2-3; weak D call: TRBD2 (6 bases). The CDR3 has 13 residues. V was shortened by 10 bases and J by 4 bases, with 16 bases between the two germline ends. CDR1 SGHNT and CDR2 YYREEE come from the germline V gene (reference sequence). In DNA form, the CDR3 reads TGTGCCCCGGGAGAGGCCCTCCCAGATACGCAGTATTTT. Residues: CAPGEALPDTQYF.

As concerns this clone: Other DNA sequences within the sample encode an identical CDR3. The chain carries TRBV5-4 and TRBJ2-5; no firm D call. The CDR3 spans 14 residues. Between the trimmed V and J ends, which lost 0 bases and 2 bases, there was a span of 8 bases. Germline V CDR1 and CDR2: SGHNT, YYREEE (reference sequence). The CDR3 coding sequence is TGTGCCAGCAGCTTGGGGGCAGTTCAAGAGACCCAGTACTTC. Its protein is CASSLGAVQETQYF.

The chain recombines TRBV4-1 with TRBJ2-5; possibly TRBD2 for D (5 bases). The V end was cut by 0 bases, the J end by 2 bases, with 10 bases between. Germline lookup yields CDR1 MGHRA and CDR2 YSYEKL. The CDR3 consists of 15 residues. Here the CDR3 DNA reads TGCGCCAGCAGCCAAGATGGACTGCGGCAAGAGACCCAGTACTTC. Protein product: CASSQDGLRQETQYF.

The genes are TRBV29-1 and TRBJ1-5; 8 bases map to TRBD1. The CDR3 totals 17 residues. The V and J ends lost 6 bases and 5 bases, in that order; junction bases with no gene match: 18. CDR1 SQVTM and CDR2 ANQGSEA come from the germline V gene. CDR3 loop: CSVADLGQGARYQPQHF. The CDR3, as DNA: TGCAGCGTGGCAGACCTGGGCCAGGGGGCAAGATATCAGCCCCAGCATTTT.

This clone was counted once. V usage is TRBV21-1 and J usage is TRBJ2-6; the table's D call of TRBD2 was not tested on the DNA. TRBV21-1 is termed a pseudogene. CDR3 length: 18 residues. CDR3 protein: CASSNFIGLNSGANVLTF. In nucleotides, the CDR3 is TGTGCCAGCAGCAACTTTATCGGACTGAACTCTGGGGCCAACGTCCTGACTTTC.